This entry features one T cell receptor (beta chain) sequence. Its antigen is unknown. The data are from a study of Ad26.COV2.S vaccination and SARS-CoV-2 variants. Study at large: The donor was enrolled in the Ad26.COV2.S arm of the COV1001 trial. Into the muscle, Ad26.COV2.S was dosed once or twice, 56 days apart.

Some clones are missing from TCRdb's copy, which holds only in-frame ones; the method was immunoSEQ multiplex PCR. The data contain 400,000 to 450,000 clones, around 90% of them singletons. V was clipped by 3 bases and J by 6 bases, with 11 bases between them. The CDR3 spans 13 residues. Germline V gives CDR1 MNHNS, CDR2 SASEGT. Overall study findings and caveats: People who got the vaccine or the placebo had similar non-spike TCR breadth.

Noted treatment: around 19 received Ad26.COV2.S at low or high dose, single or two shots; five or six received placebo; per-sample allocation not given. Collection of the samples took place on day 63 after the first injection of vaccine or placebo. The clonotype comes from a person aged 18-65 years who received the Ad26.COV2.S COVID-19 vaccine or a placebo. Material: peripheral blood, obtained in a trial of Ad26.COV2.S vaccine versus placebo. The V and J genes are TRBV6-1 and TRBJ1-2; weak D call: TRBD1 (6 bases). This chain's CDR3 is CASSEWGADGYTF. The DNA of the CDR3 is TGTGCCAGCAGTGAGTGGGGGGCCGATGGCTACACCTTC.